These 23 T cell receptor beta chains came from one sample sequenced in a study of shared clonotypes between healthy human individuals. Here immunoSEQ multiplex PCR was the method, and the copy in TCRdb shows in-frame clones only, minus some. In the table there are more than 400,000 clones, around 85% of which are singletons. The sequenced sample was PBMCs. The source of these receptors is a woman aged 40 to 49 in good health. Some clones in this sample may be carry-over from other donors' samples.

On this clone: Other DNA sequences within the sample encode an identical CDR3. The J gene is TRBJ2-7, the V gene TRBV7-9; no clear D gene. The CDR3 sequence is 12 residues long. Germline loops: CDR1 SEHNR, CDR2 FQNEAQ (reference sequence). V was trimmed by 3 bases and J by 4 bases, leaving 7 bases between them. The CDR3 here is CASSLGSYEQYF. CDR3 coding DNA: TGTGCCAGCAGCTTGGGGTCTTACGAGCAGTACTTC.

A word on this clone: It differs at one base from a far larger clone, so likely a read error. This chain links TRBV4-3 with TRBJ1-5, with no clear D. Looked up from germline, CDR1 is LGHNA and CDR2 is YSLEER. The CDR3 loop spans 13 amino acids. The CDR3 reads CTSSQDREQPQHF. The CDR3 region has the DNA TGCACCAGCAGCCAAGATCGGGAACAGCCCCAGCATTTT.

There are a few counts of this clone. V usage is TRBV7-9 and J usage is TRBJ1-5; 8 nucleotides line up with TRBD1. Trimming at V came to 4 bases and at J to 5 bases, leaving 4 bases not matched to a gene. Germline CDR1 is SEHNR and CDR2 is FQNEAQ (reference sequence). This CDR3 comprises 14 residues. For the CDR3, the DNA is TGTGCCAGCAGCTACGGACAGGGCTATCAGCCCCAGCATTTT. Amino acid sequence: CASSYGQGYQPQHF.

The rearrangement links TRBV9 to TRBJ2-7; 10 nucleotides line up with TRBD2. CDR3 length: 16 amino acids. The germline V gene has CDR1 SGDLS and CDR2 YYNGEE. With 4 bases clipped from V and 1 base from J, the junction kept 8 bases outside the gene matches. The DNA of the CDR3 is TGTGCCAGCAGCCCGTCGCGACTAGCGGGTTCCTACGAGCAGTACTTC. Residues: CASSPSRLAGSYEQYF.

This clone was seen a few times. The chain couples TRBV18 to TRBJ1-5; D possibly corresponds to TRBD1 (5 bases). The CDR3 is 16 residues long. The germline V gene encodes CDR1 KGHSH and CDR2 LQKENI. V was clipped by 1 base and J by 2 bases, with 12 bases between them. Here the CDR3 DNA reads TGTGCCAGCTCACCACGCTTGGGGACGGGCAATCAGCCCCAGCATTTT. Protein sequence: CASSPRLGTGNQPQHF. Supplemented by reference TRBV18 and TRBJ1-5, the full variable domain reads NAGVMQNPRHLVRRRGQEARLRCSPMKGHSHVYWYRQLPEEGLKFMVYLQKENIIDESGMPKERFSAEFPKEGPSILRIQQVVRGDSAAYFCASSPRLGTGNQPQHFGDGTRLSIL.

J is TRBJ2-3 and V is TRBV7-6; no definite D call. This CDR3 has 12 amino acids. CDR1 and CDR2 (germline): SGHVS, FNYEAQ. V was clipped by 2 bases and J by 4 bases, with 4 bases between them. The CDR3 region has the DNA TGTGCCAGCAGCTTAATCGCAGATACGCAGTATTTT. Its protein is CASSLIADTQYF.

The J gene is TRBJ1-6, the V gene TRBV2; 8 bases match TRBD1. V lost 6 bases to trimming and J lost 8 bases; unmatched junction nucleotides: 12. Germline-derived CDR1 and CDR2 are SNHLY and FYNNEI. The CDR3 covers 16 residues. The CDR3 DNA reads as TGTGCCAGCAGCGATCCCGGACAGGGCGGAGATTCACCCCTCCACTTT. It specifies CASSDPGQGGDSPLHF.

As to this clone: Given a far larger clone just one base away, this is likely a sequencing read error. This chain joins TRBV5-1 and TRBJ1-2; D unresolved. CDR3 length equals 15 residues. Per germline, CDR1 SGHRS and CDR2 YFSETQ. The DNA of the CDR3 is TGCGCCCGCAGCCCGGAAGGAAACCGTAACTATGGCTACACCTTC. Protein product: CARSPEGNRNYGYTF.

Written as DNA, the CDR3 is TGTGCCACAGCCTTCAAGGGGACTAGCGGGTACAGCTCCTACGAGCAGTACTTC. Translated: CATAFKGTSGYSSYEQYF. The chain joins TRBV10-3 to TRBJ2-7, with TRBD2 matching over 12 bases. The CDR3 totals 18 residues. Germline CDR1 and CDR2: ENHRY and SYGVKD. The ends lost 10 bases at V and 0 bases at J; junction bases unmatched: 16.

V usage is TRBV28 and J usage is TRBJ2-7; no firm D call. The V and J ends lost 3 bases and 4 bases respectively, with 13 bases between them. There are 14 residues in the CDR3. The germline V gene encodes CDR1 MDHEN and CDR2 SYDVKM. The CDR3 loop reads CASSFWQSGYEQYF. The CDR3 DNA is TGTGCCAGCAGTTTCTGGCAGTCCGGTTACGAGCAGTACTTC.

The genes are TRBV6-4 and TRBJ1-4, with a possible D match to TRBD1 (5 bases). In germline, CDR1 is MRHNA, CDR2 SNTAGT. V gave up 7 bases and J gave up 3 bases, with 9 bases separating them. The CDR3 runs 13 residues. This CDR3 is CASNPGANEKLFF. CDR3 DNA sequence: TGTGCCAGCAACCCGGGGGCTAATGAAAAACTGTTTTTT.

As concerns this clone: This likely came from a read error, as a far larger clone is one base away. The sample holds other DNA sequences that translate to the same CDR3. The genes are TRBV19 and TRBJ1-5; no definite D call. Trimming shortened V by 2 bases and J by 5 bases, and 13 bases separated the two germline ends. The CDR3 loop spans 15 amino acids. CDR1 and CDR2 from the germline V gene are LNHDA and SQIVND (reference sequence). Here the CDR3 DNA reads TGTGCCAGTAGTATAATGGCCCTGACACATCAGCCCCAGCATTTT. It specifies CASSIMALTHQPQHF.

The chain is built from TRBV27 and TRBJ2-6, with TRBD1 identical over 8 bases. V lost 3 bases to trimming and J lost 0 bases; unmatched junction nucleotides: 7. Germline V lookup: CDR1 MNHEY, CDR2 SMNVEV (reference sequence). The CDR3 is 18 residues long. CDR3: CASSLRQGSFSGANVLTF. DNA for the CDR3: TGTGCCAGCAGTTTGAGACAGGGGTCTTTCTCTGGGGCCAACGTCCTGACTTTC.

The V call is TRBV5-1, the J call TRBJ2-1, with TRBD2 as a possible D gene (6 bases). Germline V gene data show CDR1 as SGHRS and CDR2 as YFSETQ. The V gene lost 0 bases and the J gene lost 5 bases, with 9 bases spanning the gap. CDR3 size: 14 residues. Here the CDR3 reads CASSLGLGDNEQFF. CDR3 in DNA: TGCGCCAGCAGCTTGGGACTAGGCGACAATGAGCAGTTCTTC.

There are a few counts of this clone. The chain carries TRBV18 and TRBJ2-3; D uncertain. The V gene's germline CDR1 is KGHSH and CDR2 LQKENI. The CDR3 consists of 15 residues. Trimming removed 2 bases at V and 2 bases at J, with 11 bases between. CDR3 residues: CASSPNWQTTDTQYF. The CDR3, as DNA: TGTGCCAGCTCACCAAACTGGCAGACCACAGATACGCAGTATTTT.

A remark on this clone: A far larger clone is a single base away, which makes a read error likely. The gene calls are TRBV27 and TRBJ2-3; 7 bases fit TRBD2. The CDR3 runs 13 residues. V trimming: 4 bases; J trimming: 7 bases; junction bases outside the gene matches: 5. CDR1 is MNHEY and CDR2 is SMNVEV in the germline V gene (reference sequence). The CDR3 sequence is CASSSRLAHTQYF. The CDR3 region has the DNA TGTGCCAGCAGTTCCCGACTAGCACATACGCAGTATTTT.

Notes on this clone: Since a far larger clone is one base different, this is likely a read error. Other DNA sequences of this sample code for an identical CDR3. The chain combines TRBV29-1 with TRBJ1-1, with TRBD1 identical over 7 bases. From germline, CDR1 is SQVTM and CDR2 ANQGSEA. This CDR3 comprises 14 residues. The CDR3: CSVANRDSFLEALF. The CDR3 nucleotides are TGCAGCGTAGCAAACCGGGACAGCTTTTTAGAAGCTCTCTTT.

The V and J genes are TRBV4-2 and TRBJ2-2, with a possible D match to TRBD2 (5 bases). The CDR3 runs 16 residues. The germline V gene encodes CDR1 LGHNA and CDR2 YNFKEQ. Between the trimmed V and J ends, which lost 4 bases and 5 bases, there was a span of 17 bases. The CDR3 DNA is TGTGCCAGCAGCCCTCGTGCTGGGCGGGTTACCGGGGAGCTGTTTTTT. Translated, it gives CASSPRAGRVTGELFF.

This clone was observed a few times. The chain couples TRBV15 to TRBJ2-7, with 7 bases lining up with TRBD2. Germline CDR1 reads LNHNV; CDR2 reads YYDKDF (reference sequence). V shed 3 bases and J 0 bases; nucleotides not matched to a gene: 11. This CDR3 contains 17 residues. CDR3 nucleotide sequence: TGTGCCACCAGCAGTCGGTATGGGGGAGGGAACTCCTACGAGCAGTACTTC. It yields the protein CATSSRYGGGNSYEQYF.

V is TRBV10-3 and J is TRBJ2-1; no reliable D call. CDR1 and CDR2 from the germline V gene are ENHRY and SYGVKD. This CDR3 region has 14 residues. Trimming took 3 bases from V and 1 from J, leaving 7 bases between them. The CDR3 reads CAISEGGSYNEQFF. CDR3 DNA: TGTGCCATCAGTGAAGGCGGTTCCTACAATGAGCAGTTCTTC.

Notes on this clone: One base separates it from a far larger clone, so it is likely a read error. Different DNA sequences within this sample yield the same CDR3. The gene calls are TRBV30 and TRBJ1-4; D remains unclear. Germline CDR1 and CDR2: GTSNPN and SVGIG (reference sequence). The CDR3 has 13 residues. As DNA, the CDR3 is TGTGCATGGAGTTTGGGATTTAATGAAAAACTGTTTTTT. Translation gives CAWSLGFNEKLFF. Supplemented by reference TRBV30 and TRBJ1-4, the full variable domain reads SQTIHQWPATLVQPVGSPLSLECTVEGTSNPNLYWYRQAAGRGLQLLFYSVGIGQISSEVPQNLSASRPQDRQFILSSKKLLLSDSGFYLCAWSLGFNEKLFFGSGTQLSVL.

This clone was detected only once. The chain uses TRBV10-3 and TRBJ2-7; 11 positions agree with TRBD1. The CDR3 has 12 residues. Trimming at V came to 5 bases and at J to 11 bases, leaving 5 bases not matched to a gene. The germline V gene has CDR1 ENHRY and CDR2 SYGVKD. CDR3 in DNA: TGTGCCATCAGTCCGGGACAGGGGGAAAAGTACTTC. Its protein is CAISPGQGEKYF.

V and J are TRBV11-2 and TRBJ1-5; TRBD1 matches at 8 bases. With 5 bases clipped from V and 3 bases from J, the junction kept 9 bases outside the gene matches. The CDR3 totals 16 residues. Per the germline V gene, CDR1 is SGHAT and CDR2 is FQNNGV. The DNA of the CDR3 is TGTGCCAGCAGCCGAGGAACAGGGGGTTACAATCAGCCCCAGCATTTT. It encodes CASSRGTGGYNQPQHF.